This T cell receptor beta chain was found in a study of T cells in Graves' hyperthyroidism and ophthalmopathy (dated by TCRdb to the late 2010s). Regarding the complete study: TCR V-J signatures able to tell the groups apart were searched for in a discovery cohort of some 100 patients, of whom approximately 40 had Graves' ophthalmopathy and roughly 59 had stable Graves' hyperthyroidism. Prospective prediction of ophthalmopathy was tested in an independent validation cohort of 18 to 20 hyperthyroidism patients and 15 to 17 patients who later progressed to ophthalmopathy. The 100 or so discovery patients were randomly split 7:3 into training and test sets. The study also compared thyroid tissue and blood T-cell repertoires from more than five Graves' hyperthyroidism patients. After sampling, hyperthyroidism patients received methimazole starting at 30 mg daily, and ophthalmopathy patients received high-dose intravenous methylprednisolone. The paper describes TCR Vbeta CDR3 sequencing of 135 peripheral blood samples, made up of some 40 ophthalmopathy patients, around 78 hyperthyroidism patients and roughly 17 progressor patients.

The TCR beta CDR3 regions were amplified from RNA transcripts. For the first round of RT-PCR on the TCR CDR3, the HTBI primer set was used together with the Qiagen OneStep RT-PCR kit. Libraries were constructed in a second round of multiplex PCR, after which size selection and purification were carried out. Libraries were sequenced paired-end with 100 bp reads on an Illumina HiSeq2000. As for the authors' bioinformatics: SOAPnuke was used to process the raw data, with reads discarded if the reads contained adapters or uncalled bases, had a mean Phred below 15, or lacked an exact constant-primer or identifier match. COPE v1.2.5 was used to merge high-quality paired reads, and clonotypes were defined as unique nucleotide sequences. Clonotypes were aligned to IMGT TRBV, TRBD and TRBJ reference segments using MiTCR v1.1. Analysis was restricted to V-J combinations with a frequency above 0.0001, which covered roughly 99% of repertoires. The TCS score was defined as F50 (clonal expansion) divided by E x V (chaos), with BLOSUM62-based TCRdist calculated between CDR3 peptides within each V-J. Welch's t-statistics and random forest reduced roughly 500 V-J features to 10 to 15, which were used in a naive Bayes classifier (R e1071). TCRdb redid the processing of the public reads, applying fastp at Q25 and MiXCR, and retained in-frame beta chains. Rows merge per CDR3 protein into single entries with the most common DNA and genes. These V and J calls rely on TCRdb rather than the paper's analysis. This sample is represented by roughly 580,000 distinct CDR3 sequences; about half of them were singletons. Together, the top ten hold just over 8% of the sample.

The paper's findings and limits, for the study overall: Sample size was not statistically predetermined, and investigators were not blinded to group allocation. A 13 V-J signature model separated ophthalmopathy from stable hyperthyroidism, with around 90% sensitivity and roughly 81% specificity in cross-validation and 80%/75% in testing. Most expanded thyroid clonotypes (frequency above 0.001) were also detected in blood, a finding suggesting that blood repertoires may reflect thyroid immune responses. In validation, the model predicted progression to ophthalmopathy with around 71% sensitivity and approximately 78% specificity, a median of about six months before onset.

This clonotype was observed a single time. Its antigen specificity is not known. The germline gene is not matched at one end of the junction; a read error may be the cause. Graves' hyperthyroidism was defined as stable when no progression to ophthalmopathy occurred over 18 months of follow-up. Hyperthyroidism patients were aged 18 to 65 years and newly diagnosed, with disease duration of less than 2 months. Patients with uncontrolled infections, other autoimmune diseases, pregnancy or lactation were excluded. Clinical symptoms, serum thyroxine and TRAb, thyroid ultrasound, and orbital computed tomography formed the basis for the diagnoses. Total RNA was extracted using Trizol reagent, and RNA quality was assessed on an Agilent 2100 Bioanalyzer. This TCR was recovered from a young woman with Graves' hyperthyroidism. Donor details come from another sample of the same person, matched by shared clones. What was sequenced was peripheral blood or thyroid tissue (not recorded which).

The DNA sequence reads TGTGCCAGCAGCTCACAGGGGGCGCTTAGCACTGAGGCTTTCTTT. The encoded protein is CASSSQGALSTEAFF. Recombination joined TRBV7-4 with TRBJ1-1, with 9 central nucleotides matching TRBD1. Its CDR3 holds 15 amino acids, cysteine through phenylalanine. Only the CDR3 part of the read is kept: 45 bases, read in frame from the first base. CDR1 and CDR2 are drawn from the germline V gene: SGHVT, SQSDAQ. Joined to the reference TRBV7-4 and TRBJ1-1 proteins, this CDR3 gives the full variable domain: GAGVSQSPRYKVAKRGRDVALRCDSISGHVTLYWYRQTLGQGSEVLTYSQSDAQRDKSGRPSGRFSAERPERSVSTLKIQRTEQGDSAVYLCASSSQGALSTEAFFGQGTRLTVV.